This T cell receptor (beta chain) was found in a study of cytomegalovirus exposure and HLA in healthy donors. The study ran its PCR with 60 Vbeta and 13 Jbeta primers. Libraries were prepared by immunoSEQ multiplex PCR; TCRdb keeps only in-frame clonotypes and omits some of them. The repertoire has 140,000 to 150,000 clones, approximately 80% of them found once; the top ten carry 3% to 4.5%. Whole-study results and caveats: By HLA locus, TCR association rates varied in a later analysis, with DRB1 showing the most and HLA-C the fewest. A later analysis reportedly found that, within productive TCRs, an Asian-associated ancestry cluster had fewer N-insertions than the mean observed across the approximately 690 donors. In an earlier analysis, most TCR beta V segments were productive about 87% or about 30% of the time.

In germline, CDR1 is MNHEY, CDR2 SMNVEV (reference sequence). With 2 bases removed from V and 2 bases from J, the gap between germline ends came to 8 bases. The CDR3 runs to 14 residues. About this clone itself: Its antigen is still unknown.

The sequence derives from a male donor in good health and CMV-seronegative. The sample comprised PBMCs. This chain uses TRBV27 with TRBJ2-3; maybe TRBD1 (5 bases). The CDR3 protein is CASSLRQPTDTQYF. Here the CDR3 DNA reads TGTGCCAGCAGTTTAAGACAGCCCACAGATACGCAGTATTTT.